These 17 T cell receptor beta chains share one sample of origin, sequenced in a study of blood T cell repertoires in COVID-19. The method was immunoSEQ multiplex PCR; TCRdb's version includes in-frame clones alone and lacks a portion of them. The sample records 150,000 to 200,000 clones, 86% being singletons. Sequencing was carried out using peripheral blood. The source is a man between 60 and 75 years old with acute or convalescent COVID-19.

This chain joins TRBV7-9 and TRBJ2-7, with 7 bases identical to TRBD1. Germline assignment: CDR1 SEHNR and CDR2 FQNEAQ (reference sequence). There are 17 residues in the CDR3. V trimming: 0 bases; J trimming: 1 base; junction bases outside the gene matches: 9. Here the CDR3 reads CASSLARQGIGSYEQYF. The CDR3 DNA reads TGTGCCAGCAGCTTAGCGCGACAGGGAATTGGGTCCTACGAGCAGTACTTC. Based on the CDR3 plus reference TRBV7-9 and TRBJ2-7, the full variable domain is DTGVSQNPRHKITKRGQNVTFRCDPISEHNRLYWYRQTLGQGPEFLTYFQNEAQLEKSRLLSDRFSAERPKGSFSTLEIQRTEQGDSAMYLCASSLARQGIGSYEQYFGPGTRLTVT.

V usage is TRBV5-5 and J usage is TRBJ1-1, with D unresolved. The ends were cut back, 0 bases at V and 11 bases at J, with 8 bases in the middle. This CDR3 has 11 amino acids. Germline V CDR1 and CDR2: SGHKS, YYEKEE (reference sequence). CDR3 sequence: CASSLDAGAFF. CDR3 sequence (DNA): TGTGCCAGCAGCTTGGACGCGGGGGCTTTCTTT.

The rearrangement joins TRBV28 to TRBJ1-5, with unresolved D. The germline CDR1 and CDR2 sequences are MDHEN and SYDVKM. This CDR3 is built from 15 residues. Trimming shortened V by 7 bases and J by 5 bases, and 18 bases separated the two germline ends. The DNA of the CDR3 is TGTGCCAGCAAGAACTACCGTAGCCCGCATCAGCCCCAGCATTTT. Residues: CASKNYRSPHQPQHF.

This chain uses TRBV28 with TRBJ2-7; maybe TRBD2 (7 bases). Germline V CDR1 and CDR2: MDHEN, SYDVKM. V was trimmed by 1 base and J by 0 bases, leaving 16 bases between them. The CDR3 is 17 residues long. The CDR3 sequence is CASSLFRSGTYSYEQYF. The CDR3 nucleotides read TGTGCCAGCAGTTTATTCCGAAGCGGGACATACTCCTACGAGCAGTACTTC.

The chain has TRBV24-1 and TRBJ1-1; TRBD1 agrees at 8 bases. Looked up from germline, CDR1 is KGHDR and CDR2 is SFDVKD. Trimming removed 4 bases from V and 5 bases from J; junction bases left unmatched: 11. The CDR3 length is 16 residues. DNA for the CDR3: TGTGCCACCAGTGAGGGGACAGGTCCCGAGGAAACTGAAGCTTTCTTT. This gives the protein CATSEGTGPEETEAFF.

This clone appeared once. J is TRBJ1-5 and V is TRBV2, with 10 bases aligning to TRBD1. The ends lost 5 bases at V and 7 bases at J; junction bases unmatched: 8. The germline gives CDR1 SNHLY, CDR2 FYNNEI. The length of the CDR3 is 15 residues. The CDR3 bases are TGTGCCAGCAGTCCCCCGGGACAGGGGAAACAGCCCCAGCATTTT. This translates into CASSPPGQGKQPQHF.

V gene TRBV3-1 (or the pseudogene TRBV3-2) combines with J gene TRBJ1-2; TRBD1 agrees at 7 bases. This CDR3 has 14 residues. Germline values: CDR1 LGHDT, CDR2 YNNKEL (reference sequence). The trim removed 3 bases at V and 6 bases at J, leaving 7 bases unmatched. Here the CDR3 reads CASSHRQGLDGYTF. DNA for the CDR3: TGTGCCAGCAGCCACCGACAGGGCCTCGATGGCTACACCTTC.

The V and J genes are TRBV5-6 and TRBJ1-2; tentatively, D is TRBD1 (5 bases). Germline values: CDR1 SGHDT, CDR2 YYEEEE. The CDR3 is 15 amino acids. Deletions cut 4 bases from V and 1 base from J, with 14 bases between. The CDR3 DNA is TGTGCCAGCAGCCCGCTGGGGCAGGGTAACTATGGCTACACCTTC. This translates into CASSPLGQGNYGYTF.

The chain combines TRBV5-8 with TRBJ2-3; D unclear. Between the trimmed V and J ends, which lost 0 bases and 4 bases, there was a span of 3 bases. Germline lookup yields CDR1 SGHTS and CDR2 YDEGEE. The length of the CDR3 is 12 residues. The CDR3 reads CASSLVADTQYF. The CDR3, as DNA: TGTGCCAGCAGCTTGGTCGCAGATACGCAGTATTTT.

The rearrangement links TRBV3-1 (or the pseudogene TRBV3-2) to TRBJ1-1; D is ambiguous. The CDR3 totals 12 residues. Trimming took 3 bases from V and 8 from J, leaving 10 bases between them. The germline gives CDR1 LGHDT, CDR2 YNNKEL (reference sequence). The CDR3 DNA sequence: TGTGCCAGCAGCCATCATCGGGGAGAAGCTTTCTTT. Amino acid sequence: CASSHHRGEAFF.

V and J are TRBV29-1 and TRBJ2-1; D is undetermined. Germline V gene sequence: CDR1 SQVTM, CDR2 ANQGSEA. V was pared by 3 bases and J by 0 bases, with 6 bases between. The CDR3 contains 13 residues. CDR3 protein: CSVEVSSYNEQFF. DNA of the CDR3: TGCAGCGTTGAGGTGAGCTCCTACAATGAGCAGTTCTTC.

Only one count was recorded for this clone. The chain links TRBV5-1 to TRBJ1-2, with 8 positions matching TRBD1. Germline loops: CDR1 SGHRS, CDR2 YFSETQ. The CDR3 consists of 17 residues. V lost 4 bases and J lost 5; bases outside the gene matches: 16. The CDR3 protein is CASSLGQGASTFYGYTF. The CDR3 nucleotides read TGCGCCAGCAGCCTAGGGCAGGGGGCCTCTACTTTTTATGGCTACACCTTC.

The sample holds a few counts of this clone. The chain employs TRBV6-1 and TRBJ1-1; 9 positions agree with TRBD1. V shed 2 bases and J 3 bases; nucleotides not matched to a gene: 7. Per the germline V gene, CDR1 is MNHNS and CDR2 is SASEGT. CDR3 length equals 16 residues. CDR3 amino acids: CASSELIRTGDTEAFF. CDR3 DNA: TGTGCCAGCAGTGAACTAATCCGGACAGGGGACACTGAAGCTTTCTTT.

V gene TRBV11-2 combines with J gene TRBJ2-1, with 11 bases that match TRBD2. The V gene's germline CDR1 is SGHAT and CDR2 FQNNGV. The CDR3 is 14 amino acids. The V segment lost 5 bases and the J segment 7 bases; nucleotides outside the gene matches: 4. The CDR3 loop is CASSATSGRNEQFF. The CDR3 bases are TGTGCCAGCAGCGCAACTAGCGGGAGAAATGAGCAGTTCTTC.

The chain combines TRBV6-4 with TRBJ2-3, with a weak D call TRBD2 (6 bases). V lost 3 bases and J 2 bases, leaving 6 bases between the germline ends. Germline V gives CDR1 MRHNA, CDR2 SNTAGT. This CDR3 has 13 amino acids. The chain's CDR3 is CASSERDTDTQYF. The CDR3 DNA reads as TGTGCCAGCAGTGAGCGGGACACAGATACGCAGTATTTT.

The chain joins TRBV9 to TRBJ2-3; 13 bases agree with TRBD2. The trim removed 6 bases at V and 4 bases at J, leaving 20 bases unmatched. Germline V CDR1 and CDR2: SGDLS, YYNGEE. This CDR3 comprises 20 residues. The CDR3 loop reads CASNLLGTSGTGRGADTQYF. CDR3 bases: TGTGCCAGCAATCTACTAGGGACTAGCGGGACTGGGCGAGGCGCAGATACGCAGTATTTT.

V gene TRBV6-5 combines with J gene TRBJ2-2, with D unresolved. Looked up from germline, CDR1 is MNHEY and CDR2 is SVGAGI. The CDR3 is 13 residues long. Trimming pared 6 bases from V and 5 bases from J, leaving 10 bases between. CDR3 region: CASSLPGTGELFF. Here the CDR3 DNA reads TGTGCCAGCAGCCTCCCCGGGACCGGGGAGCTGTTTTTT.